This T cell receptor beta chain is drawn from a study of T-cell memory formation after mild COVID-19. TCRdb reprocessed the 5' RACE reads with MiXCR, giving one entry per CDR3 protein. The sample has 90,000 to 120,000 distinct CDR3 sequences, approximately 12% seen once. What was sequenced was PBMCs or a T cell subset sorted from them (not recorded which). This clonotype originated in a man younger than 35 who had mild COVID-19 (a few samples of this study predate the infection). Cell type and time point are not known.

CDR3 residues: CASSQDPASGGLHSGANVLTF. CDR3 bases: TGTGCCAGCAGCCAAGATCCGGCTAGCGGGGGACTCCACTCTGGGGCCAACGTCCTGACTTTC. V is TRBV4-2 and J is TRBJ2-6; 10 bases map to TRBD2. Unmatched junction bases numbered 11, after V lost 0 bases and J lost 0 bases. CDR3 length equals 21 residues. The V gene's germline CDR1 is LGHNA and CDR2 YNFKEQ.